The 28 T cell receptor beta chains in this list originate from one sample, sequenced in a study of identifying expanded T cells in peripheral blood. Assay used: immunoSEQ multiplex PCR; TCRdb lists only in-frame clones, some missing. The table includes 45,000 to 65,000 clones, 82% detected once. The sample taken for sequencing was blood. The receptors derive from a person aged 18 to 75 in good health.

The CDR3 sequence: CAWTNSDTQYF. CDR3 bases: TGTGCCTGGACCAACTCAGATACGCAGTATTTT. The genes are TRBV30 and TRBJ2-3; D is ambiguous. Germline CDR1 reads GTSNPN; CDR2 reads SVGIG (reference sequence). The CDR3 loop spans 11 amino acids. The ends were cut back, 4 bases at V and 4 bases at J, with 6 bases in the middle.

The rearrangement uses TRBV6-1 and TRBJ1-5, with TRBD1 as a possible D gene (6 bases). Germline CDR1 and CDR2: MNHNS and SASEGT. The CDR3 has 16 amino acids. The germline V and J ends were trimmed by 0 bases and 5 bases, with 14 bases remaining between them. As DNA, the CDR3 is TGTGCCAGCAGTGAAGCGTGGGCAGGGGTCTATCAGCCCCAGCATTTT. As protein: CASSEAWAGVYQPQHF.

The rearrangement uses TRBV29-1 and TRBJ2-5; D remains ambiguous. Germline values: CDR1 SQVTM, CDR2 ANQGSEA. CDR3 length: 14 amino acids. V was cut by 6 bases and J by 1 base, with 15 bases left in between. In nucleotides, the CDR3 is TGCAGCGTCACCTCAACGGGTACCCAAGAGACCCAGTACTTC. As protein: CSVTSTGTQETQYF.

The chain couples TRBV6-1 to TRBJ2-3; a weak D match, TRBD1 (5 bases). This CDR3 spans 14 amino acids. The V gene lost 3 bases and the J gene lost 5 bases, with 12 bases spanning the gap. Germline lookup yields CDR1 MNHNS and CDR2 SASEGT. CDR3 protein: CASSEGLFLDTQYF. For the CDR3, the DNA is TGTGCCAGCAGTGAGGGGCTTTTTTTAGATACGCAGTATTTT.

The chain links TRBV7-9 to TRBJ1-4, with a weak D call TRBD1 (5 bases). V was trimmed by 5 bases and J by 5 bases, leaving 12 bases between them. Germline CDR1 SEHNR, CDR2 FQNEAQ (reference sequence). This CDR3 contains 14 residues. The CDR3 nucleotides are TGTGCCAGCAGCCGACAGAGTTTCAATGAAAAACTGTTTTTT. Its protein is CASSRQSFNEKLFF.

The J gene is TRBJ2-3, the V gene TRBV4-2, with 11 bases aligning to TRBD2. V was pared by 0 bases and J by 2 bases, with 4 bases of the junction left unmatched. Germline assignment: CDR1 LGHNA and CDR2 YNFKEQ. The CDR3 contains 17 residues. The CDR3 reads CASSQDRLAGNTDTQYF. In nucleotides, the CDR3 is TGTGCCAGCAGCCAAGATCGACTAGCGGGGAACACAGATACGCAGTATTTT.

This clone occurred a few times. The chain is built from TRBV7-9 and TRBJ2-7; D perhaps matches TRBD2 (6 bases). Trimming shortened V by 4 bases and J by 3 bases, and 10 bases separated the two germline ends. The length of the CDR3 is 13 residues. Germline V gene data show CDR1 as SEHNR and CDR2 as FQNEAQ (reference sequence). This CDR3 reads CASSSGLRYEQYF. DNA of the CDR3: TGTGCCAGCAGCTCGGGACTCCGCTACGAGCAGTACTTC.

The rearrangement joins TRBV11-2 to TRBJ2-7; 7 bases agree with TRBD1. The CDR3 has 14 amino acids. In germline, CDR1 is SGHAT, CDR2 FQNNGV. V lost 6 bases and J lost 7; bases outside the gene matches: 12. CDR3 nucleotides: TGTGCCAGCAGGCCTCTCGGACAGGAGAGAGAGCAGTACTTC. Protein sequence: CASRPLGQEREQYF.

This chain uses TRBV27 with TRBJ2-7; TRBD2 is a possible D gene (5 bases). V gave up 3 bases and J gave up 7 bases, with 19 bases separating them. The germline V gene encodes CDR1 MNHEY and CDR2 SMNVEV (reference sequence). The CDR3 sequence is 15 residues long. CDR3 sequence (DNA): TGTGCCAGCAGTTTCTCCTCGGCGGGCCTACGGGAGCAGTACTTC. Translated: CASSFSSAGLREQYF.

This sequence joins TRBV27 and TRBJ2-2; D might be TRBD2 (6 bases). V gave up 3 bases and J gave up 6 bases, with 8 bases separating them. Germline-derived CDR1 and CDR2 are MNHEY and SMNVEV (reference sequence). The CDR3 is 13 residues long. The CDR3: CASSLSGAGELFF. DNA of the CDR3: TGTGCCAGCAGTTTGTCGGGGGCCGGGGAGCTGTTTTTT.

V is TRBV7-9 and J is TRBJ1-6; possibly TRBD1 for D (6 bases). Germline loops: CDR1 SEHNR, CDR2 FQNEAQ (reference sequence). The ends were cut back, 5 bases at V and 6 bases at J, with 11 bases in the middle. The CDR3 runs to 14 residues. The CDR3 loop reads CASSPGTSNSPLHF. CDR3 nucleotide sequence: TGTGCCAGCAGCCCTGGGACAAGTAATTCACCCCTCCACTTT.

J is TRBJ2-3 and V is TRBV5-1; 8 bases match TRBD2. The V gene's germline CDR1 is SGHRS and CDR2 YFSETQ. V was pared by 6 bases and J by 4 bases, with 7 bases of the junction left unmatched. This CDR3 has 14 residues. Here the CDR3 DNA reads TGCGCCAGCACCGGACTAGCAACGGCAGATACGCAGTATTTT. Translated: CASTGLATADTQYF.

The chain uses TRBV1 and TRBJ1-2; the tabulated D call, TRBD1, remains unverified against the DNA. TRBV1 is noted as a pseudogene. The length of the CDR3 is 15 residues. As DNA, the CDR3 is TGCACCAGCAGCCAAACACAGGGGGATTTGGCTGGCTACACCTTC. Its protein product is CTSSQTQGDLAGYTF.

The chain carries TRBV5-6 and TRBJ2-7; 7 bases match TRBD1. Per the germline V gene, CDR1 is SGHDT and CDR2 is YYEEEE. The CDR3 covers 14 residues. Trimming took 0 bases from V and 3 from J; bases not matched to a gene: 3. The CDR3 DNA is TGTGCCAGCAGCTTGGTACAGGGGTACTACGAGCAGTACTTC. This translates into CASSLVQGYYEQYF.

This chain uses TRBV6-1 with TRBJ2-6, with 7 bases matching TRBD1. Trimming cost V 6 bases and J 4 bases; bases outside gene matches: 6. The CDR3 has 15 residues. Germline CDR1 is MNHNS and CDR2 is SASEGT. The CDR3 loop reads CASSATGTGANVLTF. CDR3 sequence (DNA): TGTGCCAGCAGCGCGACAGGGACCGGGGCCAACGTCCTGACTTTC.

With regard to this clone: An end of the junction differs from the germline gene, which may be a read error. The chain's CDR3 is CARSIRGGTGELFF. The CDR3 bases are TGTGCCCGGAGTATCCGGGGCGGCACCGGGGAGCTGTTTTTT. The chain recombines TRBV30 with TRBJ2-2; either TRBD1 or TRBD2 may fit D (5 bases each). The germline gives CDR1 GTSNPN, CDR2 SVGIG (reference sequence). The CDR3 contains 14 residues.

The chain links TRBV18 to TRBJ2-5; 9 nucleotides align to TRBD1. The CDR3 spans 15 residues. The germline V gene has CDR1 KGHSH and CDR2 LQKENI. J was trimmed by 6 bases and V by 5 bases; bases with no gene match: 10. The CDR3 sequence is CASSNGQGRSKTQYF. CDR3 nucleotide sequence: TGTGCCAGCTCAAACGGACAGGGGAGATCAAAGACCCAGTACTTC.

To note about this clone: Distinct nucleotide sequences in the sample also encode this CDR3. This sequence joins TRBV5-4 and TRBJ2-7, with D possibly being TRBD1 or TRBD2 (7 bases each). This CDR3 contains 14 residues. Per the germline V gene, CDR1 is SGHNT and CDR2 is YYREEE (reference sequence). The germline V and J ends were trimmed by 4 bases and 4 bases, with 15 bases remaining between them. The CDR3 spells CASSPGQGGYEQYF. The CDR3 DNA sequence: TGTGCCAGCAGCCCGGGGCAGGGGGGGTACGAGCAGTACTTC.

The chain has TRBV27 and TRBJ2-3, with D maybe TRBD2 (5 bases). The CDR3 contains 15 residues. V lost 6 bases to trimming and J lost 0 bases, with 13 bases between them. CDR1 is MNHEY, CDR2 SMNVEV, per germline (reference sequence). CDR3 coding DNA: TGTGCCAGCAGCCGGGAAGTTTCTAGCACAGATACGCAGTATTTT. Amino acid sequence: CASSREVSSTDTQYF.

The chain is built from TRBV5-1 and TRBJ2-2, with TRBD1 identical over 10 bases. Germline V gives CDR1 SGHRS, CDR2 YFSETQ. After removal of 4 bases from V and 5 bases from J, the junction contained 5 bases not matched to a gene. This CDR3 comprises 15 residues. The CDR3 DNA follows: TGCGCCAGCAGCACCGGGACAGGGGTTACCGGGGAGCTGTTTTTT. Translated, it gives CASSTGTGVTGELFF.

The chain joins TRBV28 to TRBJ2-3; TRBD2 agrees at 8 bases. The CDR3 is 15 amino acids. J lost 4 bases, V lost 6 bases, and 9 bases had no gene match. Germline CDR1 and CDR2: MDHEN and SYDVKM. This CDR3 is CASSIPGLGSDTQYF. In DNA, the CDR3 is TGTGCCAGCAGCATACCGGGACTAGGCTCAGATACGCAGTATTTT.

V gene TRBV10-3 combines with J gene TRBJ2-3; D remains unclear. CDR1 ENHRY and CDR2 SYGVKD come from the germline V gene. The CDR3 covers 12 residues. Trimming took off 6 bases at V and 4 bases at J, with 8 bases between the two ends. This CDR3 reads CAISSAADTQYF. The CDR3 nucleotides are TGTGCCATCAGCAGTGCGGCAGATACGCAGTATTTT.

This clone has more than one count but fewer than ten. The chain couples TRBV6-1 to TRBJ1-5, with TRBD1 as a possible D gene (5 bases). The CDR3 covers 17 residues. CDR1 and CDR2 from the germline V gene are MNHNS and SASEGT. Trimming stripped 4 bases from V and 3 bases from J, with 19 bases between. The CDR3 DNA sequence: TGTGCCAGCAGTGCGGGCGACAGCCAGGGTCTCAATCAGCCCCAGCATTTT. Its translation: CASSAGDSQGLNQPQHF.

This chain connects TRBV5-6 to TRBJ2-5; D not certain. The CDR3 length is 14 residues. Germline V CDR1 and CDR2: SGHDT, YYEEEE. V was trimmed by 0 bases and J by 4 bases, leaving 10 bases between them. As DNA, the CDR3 is TGTGCCAGCAGCTTGGGACTGGATATAGAGACCCAGTACTTC. It yields the protein CASSLGLDIETQYF.

The V and J genes are TRBV18 and TRBJ2-5; perhaps D is TRBD1 or TRBD2 (5 bases each). The CDR3 length is 14 residues. Trimming took off 4 bases at V and 1 base at J, with 10 bases between the two ends. The germline V gene encodes CDR1 KGHSH and CDR2 LQKENI. The CDR3 sequence: CASSLSGTQETQYF. DNA of the CDR3: TGTGCCAGCTCACTATCCGGGACCCAAGAGACCCAGTACTTC.

The sample holds a few counts of this clone. V usage is TRBV6-1 and J usage is TRBJ2-3; 15 bases map to TRBD2. Germline values: CDR1 MNHNS, CDR2 SASEGT. The ends lost 6 bases at V and 4 bases at J; junction bases unmatched: 2. CDR3 length equals 15 residues. The CDR3 loop is CASRGLAGGPDTQYF. Written as DNA, the CDR3 is TGTGCCAGCAGGGGACTAGCGGGAGGCCCAGATACGCAGTATTTT.

The chain links TRBV7-2 to TRBJ2-3; D gene ambiguous. V was clipped by 4 bases and J by 2 bases, with 7 bases between them. The CDR3 length is 13 residues. Per germline, CDR1 SGHTA and CDR2 FQGNSA. CDR3 DNA sequence: TGTGCCAGCAGCTACCAGACCACAGATACGCAGTATTTT. Its translation is CASSYQTTDTQYF. The full variable domain, in which reference TRBV7-2 and TRBJ2-3 provide the parts outside the CDR3, is GAGVSQSPSNKVTEKGKDVELRCDPISGHTALYWYRQSLGQGLEFLIYFQGNSAPDKSGLPSDRFSAERTGGSVSTLTIQRTQQEDSAVYLCASSYQTTDTQYFGPGTRLTVL.

DNA of the CDR3: TGTGCCAGCAGCAGGGGTGCGGCGGGTGGCTACACCTTC. Protein sequence: CASSRGAAGGYTF. The chain carries TRBV5-5 and TRBJ1-2, with D perhaps TRBD1 (5 bases). With 4 bases removed from V and 7 bases from J, the gap between germline ends came to 14 bases. The CDR3 sequence is 13 residues long. The germline CDR1 and CDR2 sequences are SGHKS and YYEKEE (reference sequence).